A selection of T cell receptor beta chains follows, all from one sample in a study of shared clonotypes between healthy human individuals. Only in-frame clones appear in the TCRdb table, and some are missing; sequencing was by immunoSEQ multiplex PCR. The sample lists over 2 million clones; 80% to 95% were seen once. Sample: naive CD4+ T cells from PBMCs. All receptors come from a man younger than 30 in good health. Some clones in this sample may be carry-over from other donors' samples. CDR3s include the opening cysteine and the closing phenylalanine or tryptophan. Fields, in order: CDR3 length, V gene, J gene, CDR3 protein.

length: 13
V: TRBV28
J: TRBJ2-7
CDR3: CASSPGQVSEQYF

length: 14
V: TRBV9
J: TRBJ1-4
CDR3: CASSLRGGWEKLFF

length: 15
V: TRBV5-1
J: TRBJ2-1
CDR3: CASSLGQGAYNEQFF

length: 14
V: TRBV7-3
J: TRBJ2-3
CDR3: CASSQSGLTDTQYF

length: 14
V: TRBV19
J: TRBJ1-5
CDR3: CASSISRPNQPQHF

length: 13
V: TRBV28
J: TRBJ1-1
CDR3: CASSFRETSEAFF

length: 14
V: TRBV7-3
J: TRBJ2-1
CDR3: CASSAQGNKDEQFF

length: 17
V: TRBV5-1
J: TRBJ2-2
CDR3: CASSLEGTTGGTGELFF

length: 15
V: TRBV2
J: TRBJ2-3
CDR3: CASSEAQDYTDTQYF

length: 12
V: TRBV5-1
J: TRBJ2-2
CDR3: CASGALTGELFF

length: 15
V: TRBV6-5
J: TRBJ2-7
CDR3: CASSYSPDRVGEQYF

length: 20
V: TRBV5-1
J: TRBJ2-1
CDR3: CASSPSGGATRSGLYNEQFF

length: 15
V: TRBV4-2
J: TRBJ2-5
CDR3: CASSPNFSGEETQYF

length: 18
V: TRBV14
J: TRBJ1-2
CDR3: CASSQDPGQGAQNYGYTF

length: 13
V: TRBV9
J: TRBJ2-7
CDR3: CARGQASSYEQYF

length: 12
V: TRBV6-4
J: TRBJ1-3
CDR3: CASSDRLGTIYF

length: 12
V: TRBV29-1
J: TRBJ1-1
CDR3: CSVKQGRTEAFF

length: 13
V: TRBV11-2
J: TRBJ2-5
CDR3: CASSGGLRETQYF

length: 14
V: TRBV28
J: TRBJ2-7
CDR3: CASKTRGLLGEQYF

length: 13
V: TRBV28
J: TRBJ1-2
CDR3: CASSLRRTYGYTF

length: 13
V: TRBV10-1
J: TRBJ1-1
CDR3: CASKAGFDTEAFF

length: 18
V: TRBV5-1
J: TRBJ2-6
CDR3: CASSLFPGVISGANVLTF

length: 16
V: TRBV5-1
J: TRBJ2-5
CDR3: CASSIAPGLAGETQYF

length: 16
V: TRBV6-5
J: TRBJ2-1
CDR3: CASSYSTASGYNEQFF

length: 13
V: TRBV28
J: TRBJ1-1
CDR3: CASSLVGNTEAFF

length: 16
V: TRBV4-1
J: TRBJ2-1
CDR3: CASSQVGRGAYNEQFF

length: 15
V: TRBV7-2
J: TRBJ2-3
CDR3: CASSLMRGAVDTQYF

length: 16
V: TRBV11-2
J: TRBJ2-3
CDR3: CASPEPAGRVTDTQYF

length: 13
V: TRBV6-5
J: TRBJ2-7
CDR3: CASSYGPLREQYF